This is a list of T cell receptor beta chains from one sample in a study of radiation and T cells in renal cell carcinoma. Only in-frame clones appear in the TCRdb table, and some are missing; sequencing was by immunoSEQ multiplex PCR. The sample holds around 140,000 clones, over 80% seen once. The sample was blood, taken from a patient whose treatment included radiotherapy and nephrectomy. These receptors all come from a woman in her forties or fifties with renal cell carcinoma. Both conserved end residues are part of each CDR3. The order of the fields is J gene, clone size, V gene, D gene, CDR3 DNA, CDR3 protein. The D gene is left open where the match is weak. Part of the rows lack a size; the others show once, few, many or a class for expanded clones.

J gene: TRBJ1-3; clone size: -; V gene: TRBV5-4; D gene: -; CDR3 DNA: TGTGCCAGCAGCTTGGAGTCGAAATCTGGAAACACCATATATTTT; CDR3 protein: CASSLESKSGNTIYF
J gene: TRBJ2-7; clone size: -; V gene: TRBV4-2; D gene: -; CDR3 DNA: TGTGCCAGCAGCCAAGAGGGGGGGGCAGGGGGCTCCTACGAGCAGTACTTC; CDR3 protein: CASSQEGGAGGSYEQYF
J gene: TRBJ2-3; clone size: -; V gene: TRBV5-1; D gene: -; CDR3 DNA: TGCGCCAGCAAAAGTAGCCTTTACACAGATACGCAGTATTTT; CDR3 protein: CASKSSLYTDTQYF
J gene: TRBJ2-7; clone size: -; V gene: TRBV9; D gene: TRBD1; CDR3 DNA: TGTGCCAGCAGCGTAGGAGTAGGGGGACAGCGCTACGAGCAGTACTTC; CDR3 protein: CASSVGVGGQRYEQYF
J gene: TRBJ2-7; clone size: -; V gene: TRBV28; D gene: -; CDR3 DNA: TGTGCCAGCAGTTTGCCGGGACGGTACTACGAGCAGTACTTC; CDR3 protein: CASSLPGRYYEQYF
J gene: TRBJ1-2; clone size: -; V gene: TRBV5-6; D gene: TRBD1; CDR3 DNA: TGTGCCAGTACGGGACAGGGGCTTGGCTATGGCTACACCTTC; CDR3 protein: CASTGQGLGYGYTF
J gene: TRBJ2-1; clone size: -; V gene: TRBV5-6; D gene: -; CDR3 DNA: TGTGCCAGCAGCCAAGCTCCCACCTCCTACAATGAGCAGTTCTTC; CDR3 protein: CASSQAPTSYNEQFF
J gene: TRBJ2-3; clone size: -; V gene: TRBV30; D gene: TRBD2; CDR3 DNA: TGTGCCTGGAGTAATGGACTAGCGGGGGAAACGCAGTATTTT; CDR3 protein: CAWSNGLAGETQYF
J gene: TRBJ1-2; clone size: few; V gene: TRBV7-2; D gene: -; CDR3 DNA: TGTGCCAGCAGTAGTGCCTTCTATGGCTACACCTTC; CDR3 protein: CASSSAFYGYTF
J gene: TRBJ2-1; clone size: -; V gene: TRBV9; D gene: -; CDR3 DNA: TGTGCCAGCAGCCCGACGGTCCCCTACAATGAGCAGTTCTTC; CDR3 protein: CASSPTVPYNEQFF
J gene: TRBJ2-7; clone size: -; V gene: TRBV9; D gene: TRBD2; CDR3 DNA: TGTGCCAGCAGCGCCGGGACTAGCGGAACCTACGAGCAGTACTTC; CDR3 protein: CASSAGTSGTYEQYF
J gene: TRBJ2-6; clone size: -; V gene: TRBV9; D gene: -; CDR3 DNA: TGTGCCAGCAGCGTAGGAGGAGGTCCTGGGGCCAACGTCCTGACTTTC; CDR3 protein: CASSVGGGPGANVLTF
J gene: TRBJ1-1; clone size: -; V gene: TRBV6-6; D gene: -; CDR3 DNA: TGTGCCAGCAGTGGGCGGGACCTGGGCACTGAAGCTTTCTTT; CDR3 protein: CASSGRDLGTEAFF
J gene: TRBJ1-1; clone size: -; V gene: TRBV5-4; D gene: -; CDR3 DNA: TGTGCCAGCAGCCCACCCCAGGGAGTCGACACTGAAGCTTTCTTT; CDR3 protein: CASSPPQGVDTEAFF
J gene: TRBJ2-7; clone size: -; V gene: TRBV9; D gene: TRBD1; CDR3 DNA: TGTGCCAGCAGCGTATCGGGACAGGGAGACGAGCAGTACTTC; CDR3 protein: CASSVSGQGDEQYF
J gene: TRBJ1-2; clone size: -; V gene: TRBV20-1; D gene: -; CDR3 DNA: TGCAGTCTTCTGGAGAACTATGGCTACACCTTC; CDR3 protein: CSLLENYGYTF
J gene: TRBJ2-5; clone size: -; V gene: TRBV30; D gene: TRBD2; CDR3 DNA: TGTGCCTGGAGTGTACAGACTAGCGGAGAGACCCAGTACTTC; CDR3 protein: CAWSVQTSGETQYF
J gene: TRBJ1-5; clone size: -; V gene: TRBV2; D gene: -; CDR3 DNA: TGTGCCAGCAGTTTCCAGTCTAGCAATCAGCCCCAGCATTTT; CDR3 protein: CASSFQSSNQPQHF
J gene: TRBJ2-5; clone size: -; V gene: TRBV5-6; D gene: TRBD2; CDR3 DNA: TGTGCCAGCAGCACCAGACTAGCGGGGGGGGAGACCCAGTACTTC; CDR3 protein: CASSTRLAGGETQYF
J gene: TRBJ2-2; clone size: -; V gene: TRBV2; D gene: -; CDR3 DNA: TGTGCCAGCGGGAATTTGGGGGCCGGGGAGCTGTTTTTT; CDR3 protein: CASGNLGAGELFF
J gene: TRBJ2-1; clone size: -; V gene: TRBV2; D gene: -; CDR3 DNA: TGTGCCAGCAGCCCTCTCAATGAGCAGTTCTTC; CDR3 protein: CASSPLNEQFF
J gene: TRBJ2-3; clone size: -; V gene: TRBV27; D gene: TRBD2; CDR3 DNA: TGTGCCAGCAGTTACTTAGCGGGGGGCACAGATACGCAGTATTTT; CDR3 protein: CASSYLAGGTDTQYF
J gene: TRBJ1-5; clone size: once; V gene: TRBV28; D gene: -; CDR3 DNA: TGTGCCAGCAGGGCCCCGGACGGGAGCAATCAGCCCCAGCATTTT; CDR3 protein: CASRAPDGSNQPQHF
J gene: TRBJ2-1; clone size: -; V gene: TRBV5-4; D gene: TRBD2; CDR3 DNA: TGTGCCAGCAGCCAAGCGGGAGGGTTTAATGAGCAGTTCTTC; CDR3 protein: CASSQAGGFNEQFF
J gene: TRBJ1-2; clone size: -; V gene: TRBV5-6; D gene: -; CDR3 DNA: TGTGCCAGCAGCTTGGTCACGGGTACCTATGGCTACACCTTC; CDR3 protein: CASSLVTGTYGYTF
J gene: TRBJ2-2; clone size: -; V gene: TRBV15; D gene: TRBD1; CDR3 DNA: TGTGCCGCTAATAGGGACAGTGGGTCCGGGGAGCTGTTTTTT; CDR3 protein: CAANRDSGSGELFF
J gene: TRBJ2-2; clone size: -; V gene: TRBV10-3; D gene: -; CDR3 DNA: TGTGCCGCGAGACAAGACGCGAACACCGGGGAGCTGTTTTTT; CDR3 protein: CAARQDANTGELFF
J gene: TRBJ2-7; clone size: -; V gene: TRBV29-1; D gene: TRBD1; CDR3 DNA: TGCAGCGCTTATAACACGGTTGGGGACAGCTCCTACGAGCAGTACTTC; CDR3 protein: CSAYNTVGDSSYEQYF
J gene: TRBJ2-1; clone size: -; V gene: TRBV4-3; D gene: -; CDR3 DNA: TGCGCCAGCAGCCAAGACCAGGGGGGGACTATTAGGAATGAGCAGTTCTTC; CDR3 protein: CASSQDQGGTIRNEQFF
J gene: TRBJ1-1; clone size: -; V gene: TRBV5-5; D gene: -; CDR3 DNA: TGTGCCAGCAGCACCTTAACAGGGAACACTGAAGCTTTCTTT; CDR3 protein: CASSTLTGNTEAFF
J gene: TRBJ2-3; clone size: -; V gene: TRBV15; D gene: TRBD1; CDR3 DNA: TGTGCCACCAGCAGCCAAGACAGGGGGGGGACAGATACGCAGTATTTT; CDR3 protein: CATSSQDRGGTDTQYF